One and the same sample provided the 9 T cell receptor beta chains below, sequenced in a study of radiation and T cells in renal cell carcinoma. Libraries were prepared by immunoSEQ multiplex PCR; TCRdb keeps only in-frame clonotypes and omits some of them. This table holds about 140,000 clones, less than 90% found once. As for time point: baseline pretreatment blood. Regarding treatment: 15 Gy SBRT to primary tumor, nephrectomy 4 weeks later. The specimen was blood, collected from a patient whose treatment included radiotherapy and nephrectomy. Receptors were obtained from a woman between 45 and 60 years old with renal cell carcinoma.

The V and J genes are TRBV6-5 and TRBJ2-5; tentatively, D is TRBD1 (6 bases). The CDR3 is 13 amino acids. Trimming removed 5 bases at V and 4 bases at J, with 11 bases between. From germline, CDR1 is MNHEY and CDR2 SVGAGI. The DNA for the CDR3 is TGTGCCAGCAGTCAGGGGATAAGAGAGACCCAGTACTTC. Translation gives CASSQGIRETQYF.

This chain links TRBV29-1 with TRBJ2-7, with a weak D call TRBD2 (5 bases). The CDR3 is 13 amino acids. The V gene lost 4 bases and the J gene lost 3 bases, with 13 bases spanning the gap. The V gene's germline CDR1 is SQVTM and CDR2 ANQGSEA. The CDR3 spells CSVVRGISYEQYF. Here the CDR3 DNA reads TGCAGCGTTGTGCGAGGGATAAGCTACGAGCAGTACTTC.

The chain uses TRBV28 and TRBJ1-1; possibly TRBD1 for D (6 bases). The CDR3 runs to 12 residues. Germline assignment: CDR1 MDHEN and CDR2 SYDVKM. With 10 bases removed from V and 2 bases from J, the gap between germline ends came to 11 bases. This chain's CDR3 is CAIGGGNTEAFF. The CDR3 bases are TGTGCCATCGGGGGGGGCAACACTGAAGCTTTCTTT.

The chain combines TRBV5-6 with TRBJ1-4, with 7 bases aligning to TRBD1. Germline CDR1 reads SGHDT; CDR2 reads YYEEEE. This CDR3 has 17 amino acids. V was clipped by 4 bases and J by 2 bases; unmatched bases: 11. This chain's CDR3 is CASSRVTGARTNEKLFF. The CDR3 DNA sequence: TGTGCCAGCAGCCGGGTTACAGGGGCTCGGACTAATGAAAAACTGTTTTTT.

This clone was seen a single time. V usage is TRBV27 and J usage is TRBJ2-7; TRBD2 aligns across 9 bases. CDR3 length equals 13 residues. Trimming cost V 4 bases and J 6 bases; bases outside gene matches: 4. CDR1 MNHEY and CDR2 SMNVEV come from the germline V gene (reference sequence). The CDR3, as DNA: TGTGCCAGCAGTTCGGGACTAGCCGCCGAGCAGTACTTC. Amino acids: CASSSGLAAEQYF.

In this sample, this clone turned up a few times. The CDR3 sequence is CASSEAGQRGYTF. In DNA, the CDR3 is TGTGCCAGCAGTGAGGCAGGCCAGCGCGGCTACACCTTC. The chain couples TRBV2 to TRBJ1-2; D is ambiguous. V was shortened by 3 bases and J by 8 bases, with 13 bases between the two germline ends. The germline V gene has CDR1 SNHLY and CDR2 FYNNEI. The CDR3 totals 13 residues.

The chain joins TRBV7-2 to TRBJ1-5, with a possible D match to TRBD1 (6 bases). The length of the CDR3 is 13 residues. Trimming removed 5 bases from V and 5 bases from J, with 10 bases in between. Per the germline V gene, CDR1 is SGHTA and CDR2 is FQGNSA. CDR3 loop: CASSPGADQPQHF. The DNA for the CDR3 is TGTGCCAGCAGCCCAGGGGCAGATCAGCCCCAGCATTTT.

The V call is TRBV10-1, the J call TRBJ2-2; D is perhaps TRBD2 (6 bases). Germline assignment: CDR1 WNHNN and CDR2 SYGVQD (reference sequence). The CDR3 loop spans 16 amino acids. V lost 0 bases, J lost 3 bases, and 11 bases lay in between. Here the CDR3 DNA reads TGCGCCAGCAGTGAGTCGAAACCGGGGGACACCGGGGAGCTGTTTTTT. Amino acids: CASSESKPGDTGELFF.

This clone showed up just once. The chain carries TRBV5-6 and TRBJ2-5; a possible D gene is TRBD1 (6 bases). The length of the CDR3 is 15 residues. Germline V gene sequence: CDR1 SGHDT, CDR2 YYEEEE. V was trimmed by 3 bases and J by 4 bases, leaving 16 bases between them. DNA for the CDR3: TGTGCCAGCAGCTGGCAGGGGATGGTTGGAGAGACCCAGTACTTC. It encodes CASSWQGMVGETQYF. Drawing the rest from reference TRBV5-6 and TRBJ2-5, the complete variable domain is DAGVTQSPTHLIKTRGQQVTLRCSPKSGHDTVSWYQQALGQGPQFIFQYYEEEERQRGNFPDRFSGHQFPNYSSELNVNALLLGDSALYLCASSWQGMVGETQYFGPGTRLLVL.